The 11 T cell receptor beta chains given below trace back to one sample, sequenced in a study of T cells in localized non-small cell lung cancer. The table came from immunoSEQ multiplex PCR; TCRdb's copy has only in-frame clones and leaves some out. The sample includes about 1,400 clones, 20% of them seen just once. Sequencing used lung tumor tissue, obtained before any cancer treatment. Source of these receptors: a male donor at least 60 years old with stage II squamous cell lung carcinoma.

The rearrangement joins TRBV30 to TRBJ2-2; TRBD1 matches 9 bases. With 0 bases clipped from V and 4 bases from J, the junction kept 9 bases outside the gene matches. Germline lookup yields CDR1 GTSNPN and CDR2 SVGIG (reference sequence). This CDR3 is 17 amino acids long. For the CDR3, the DNA is TGTGCCTGGAGTGTACCCCGGACAGGGGAGTGCACCGGGGAGCTGTTTTTT. This translates into CAWSVPRTGECTGELFF.

The rearrangement uses TRBV11-3 and TRBJ2-7; D unclear. The CDR3 covers 14 residues. Germline CDR1 is SGHNT and CDR2 is YENEEA. Trimming took off 2 bases at V and 4 bases at J, with 12 bases between the two ends. In nucleotides, the CDR3 is TGTGCCAGCAGCTTATCCGACATACAGTACGAGCAGTACTTC. Encoded protein: CASSLSDIQYEQYF.

The chain is built from TRBV6-8 and TRBJ1-5; no clear D gene. Germline V gene data show CDR1 as MNHGY and CDR2 as SAAAGT. V shed 0 bases and J shed 7 bases, with 13 bases lying between them. The CDR3 extends over 15 amino acids. The CDR3 loop is CASSYSNTNGQPQHF. DNA of the CDR3: TGTGCCAGCAGTTACTCAAACACCAACGGGCAGCCCCAGCATTTT.

The genes are TRBV28 and TRBJ1-1; possible D gene TRBD1, 6 bases. This CDR3 region has 15 residues. Germline CDR1 is MDHEN and CDR2 is SYDVKM. Trimming removed 6 bases at V and 9 bases at J, with 23 bases between. CDR3 bases: TGTGCCAGCAGACCAGCGGGGGCAGCGGGGCAACAAGCTTTCTTT. Translation: CASRPAGAAGQQAFF.

By sample share, this clone is medium-sized. The chain couples TRBV11-3 to TRBJ1-2; D is ambiguous. There are 16 residues in the CDR3. V was shortened by 0 bases and J by 4 bases, with 15 bases between the two germline ends. Germline V CDR1 and CDR2: SGHNT, YENEEA. CDR3 sequence reads: CASSLETLSRTYGYTF. CDR3 nucleotides: TGTGCCAGCAGCTTAGAAACCCTGAGTCGCACCTATGGCTACACCTTC.

This chain links TRBV6-8 with TRBJ2-7, with D unresolved. V lost 5 bases, J lost 6 bases, and 11 bases lay in between. This CDR3 is 12 amino acids long. Germline values: CDR1 MNHGY, CDR2 SAAAGT. As DNA, the CDR3 is TGTGCCAGCAGTGATGCTAGGCCCGAGCAGTACTTC. Its translation: CASSDARPEQYF.

The sample holds a few counts of this clone. V is TRBV6-8 and J is TRBJ2-3; TRBD2 matches at 9 bases. Germline V gene sequence: CDR1 MNHGY, CDR2 SAAAGT. J was trimmed by 1 base and V by 7 bases; bases with no gene match: 12. The CDR3 has 17 amino acids. CDR3 sequence: CASTLAGSTYGTDTQYF. CDR3 bases: TGTGCCAGCACCCTAGCGGGAAGTACCTATGGCACAGATACGCAGTATTTT.

The chain carries TRBV28 and TRBJ1-1; TRBD1 matches at 7 bases. The junction had 3 bases not matched to a gene; V was cut back by 5 bases and J by 3 bases. Germline V gives CDR1 MDHEN, CDR2 SYDVKM. This CDR3 has 13 amino acids. CDR3 nucleotides: TGTGCCAGCAGTCGACAGGGTCACACTGAAGCTTTCTTT. Residues: CASSRQGHTEAFF. Supplemented by reference TRBV28 and TRBJ1-1, the full variable domain reads DVKVTQSSRYLVKRTGEKVFLECVQDMDHENMFWYRQDPGLGLRLIYFSYDVKMKEKGDIPEGYSVSREKKERFSLILESASTNQTSMYLCASSRQGHTEAFFGQGTRLTVV.

This clone occurred a few times. This chain connects TRBV4-1 to TRBJ2-5; unclear D gene. The CDR3 covers 16 residues. Germline-derived CDR1 and CDR2 are MGHRA and YSYEKL. Between the trimmed V and J ends, which lost 0 bases and 1 base, there was a span of 12 bases. The CDR3 is CASSQDSWQLQETQYF. In nucleotides, the CDR3 is TGCGCCAGCAGCCAAGATAGCTGGCAGCTCCAAGAGACCCAGTACTTC.

By sample fraction, this clone is large. The chain is built from TRBV29-1 and TRBJ2-6; unclear D gene. This CDR3 has 12 amino acids. In germline, CDR1 is SQVTM, CDR2 ANQGSEA. With 4 bases removed from V and 2 bases from J, the gap between germline ends came to 3 bases. Here the CDR3 reads CSVAAGANVLTF. The CDR3 DNA follows: TGCAGCGTTGCGGCTGGGGCCAACGTCCTGACTTTC.

This chain links TRBV7-4 with TRBJ2-5, with 9 bases matching TRBD2. This CDR3 region has 16 residues. CDR1 is SGHVT, CDR2 SQSDAQ, per germline. V lost 5 bases, J lost 6 bases, and 13 bases stayed unmatched. The DNA for the CDR3 is TGTGCCAGCAGCGTAGAGGCTAGCGGGGTACGGAAGACCCAGTACTTC. It is translated as CASSVEASGVRKTQYF. The full variable domain, rest sourced from reference TRBV7-4 and TRBJ2-5, is GAGVSQSPRYKVAKRGRDVALRCDSISGHVTLYWYRQTLGQGSEVLTYSQSDAQRDKSGRPSGRFSAERPERSVSTLKIQRTEQGDSAVYLCASSVEASGVRKTQYFGPGTRLLVL.